This T cell receptor beta chain came from a study of T cell responses to AZD1222 COVID-19 vaccine. TCRdb keeps only in-frame clones here, not all; method: immunoSEQ multiplex PCR. Here the sample spans some 100,000 clones, around 90% being singletons. V shed 4 bases, J shed 5 bases, and the junction held 2 bases outside the gene matches. This CDR3 contains 13 residues. Germline V gives CDR1 SGHRS, CDR2 YFSETQ. Here the sequenced sample was peripheral blood, taken on day 0 of AZD1222 vaccination. The gene calls are TRBV5-1 and TRBJ2-5, with 10 bases matching TRBD2. The source is an adult in good health. The CDR3 loop reads CASSKAGGETQYF. The CDR3 DNA is TGCGCCAGCAGCAAAGCGGGAGGGGAGACCCAGTACTTC. Full variable domain (missing parts from reference TRBV5-1 and TRBJ2-5): KAGVTQTPRYLIKTRGQQVTLSCSPISGHRSVSWYQQTPGQGLQFLFEYFSETQRNKGNFPGRFSGRQFSNSRSEMNVSTLELGDSALYLCASSKAGGETQYFGPGTRLLVL.